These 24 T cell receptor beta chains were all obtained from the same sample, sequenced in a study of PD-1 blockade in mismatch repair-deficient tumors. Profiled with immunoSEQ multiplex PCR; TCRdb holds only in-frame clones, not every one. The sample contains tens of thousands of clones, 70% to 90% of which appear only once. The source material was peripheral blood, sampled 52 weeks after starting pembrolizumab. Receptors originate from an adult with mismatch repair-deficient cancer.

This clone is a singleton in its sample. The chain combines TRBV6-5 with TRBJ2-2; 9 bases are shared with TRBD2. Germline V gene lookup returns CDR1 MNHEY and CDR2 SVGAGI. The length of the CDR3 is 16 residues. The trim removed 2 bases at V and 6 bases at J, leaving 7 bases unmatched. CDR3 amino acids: CASSYIAGEFPGELFF. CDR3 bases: TGTGCCAGCAGTTACATAGCGGGAGAGTTCCCCGGGGAGCTGTTTTTT.

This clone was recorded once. The CDR3 region is CASSPQGAKTETQYF. The CDR3 DNA sequence: TGTGCCAGCAGCCCTCAGGGGGCGAAGACAGAGACCCAGTACTTC. This chain connects TRBV6-5 to TRBJ2-5; 8 bases match TRBD1. The germline CDR1 and CDR2 sequences are MNHEY and SVGAGI. V lost 6 bases to trimming and J lost 4 bases; unmatched junction nucleotides: 10. The CDR3 has 15 amino acids.

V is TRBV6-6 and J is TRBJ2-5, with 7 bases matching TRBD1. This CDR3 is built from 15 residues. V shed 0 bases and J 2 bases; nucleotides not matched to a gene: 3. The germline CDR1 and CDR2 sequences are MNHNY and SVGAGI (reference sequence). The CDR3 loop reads CASSYSTGMQETQYF. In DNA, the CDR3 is TGTGCCAGCAGTTACTCGACAGGGATGCAAGAGACCCAGTACTTC.

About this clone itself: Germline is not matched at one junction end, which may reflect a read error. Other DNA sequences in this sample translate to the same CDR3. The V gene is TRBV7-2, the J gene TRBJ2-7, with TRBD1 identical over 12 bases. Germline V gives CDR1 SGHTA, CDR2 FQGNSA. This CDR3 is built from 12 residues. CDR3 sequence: CASSWDRGQPHF. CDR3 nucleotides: TGTGCCAGCAGCTGGGACAGGGGGCAACCACACTTC. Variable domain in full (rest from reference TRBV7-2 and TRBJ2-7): GAGVSQSPSNKVTEKGKDVELRCDPISGHTALYWYRQSLGQGLEFLIYFQGNSAPDKSGLPSDRFSAERTGGSVSTLTIQRTQQEDSAVYLCASSWDRGQPHFGPGTRLTVT.

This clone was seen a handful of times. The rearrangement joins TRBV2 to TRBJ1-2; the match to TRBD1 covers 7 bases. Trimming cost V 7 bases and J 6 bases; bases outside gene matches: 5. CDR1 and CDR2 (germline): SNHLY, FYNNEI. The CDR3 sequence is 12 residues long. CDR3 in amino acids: CASTIQGNGYTF. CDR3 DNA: TGTGCCAGCACGATACAGGGGAATGGCTACACCTTC.

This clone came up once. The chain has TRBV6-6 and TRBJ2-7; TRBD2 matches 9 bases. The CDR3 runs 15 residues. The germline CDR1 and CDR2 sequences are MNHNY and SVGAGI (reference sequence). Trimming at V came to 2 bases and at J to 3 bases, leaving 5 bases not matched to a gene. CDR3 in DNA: TGTGCCAGCAGTTACCTCCGACTAGCGGACTACGAGCAGTACTTC. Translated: CASSYLRLADYEQYF.

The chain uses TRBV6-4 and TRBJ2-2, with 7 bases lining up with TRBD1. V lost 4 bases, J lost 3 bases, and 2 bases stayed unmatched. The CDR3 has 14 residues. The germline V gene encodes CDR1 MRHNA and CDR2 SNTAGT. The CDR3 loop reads CASSGGGDTGELFF. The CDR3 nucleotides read TGTGCCAGCAGTGGAGGGGGCGACACCGGGGAGCTGTTTTTT.

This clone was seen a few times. The CDR3 here is CASSEYPGQGYEQYF. The CDR3 region has the DNA TGCGCCAGCAGCGAGTACCCGGGACAGGGTTACGAGCAGTACTTC. The chain uses TRBV5-1 and TRBJ2-7; 9 bases are a match to TRBD1. Germline CDR1 SGHRS, CDR2 YFSETQ. V trimming: 4 bases; J trimming: 4 bases; junction bases outside the gene matches: 9. The CDR3 extends over 15 amino acids.

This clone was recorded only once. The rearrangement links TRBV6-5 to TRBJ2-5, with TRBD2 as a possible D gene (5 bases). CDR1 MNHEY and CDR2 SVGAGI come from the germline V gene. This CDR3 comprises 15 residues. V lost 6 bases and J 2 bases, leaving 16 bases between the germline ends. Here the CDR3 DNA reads TGTGCCAGCAGCCATCTCGAGGGTCGACAAGAGACCCAGTACTTC. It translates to CASSHLEGRQETQYF.

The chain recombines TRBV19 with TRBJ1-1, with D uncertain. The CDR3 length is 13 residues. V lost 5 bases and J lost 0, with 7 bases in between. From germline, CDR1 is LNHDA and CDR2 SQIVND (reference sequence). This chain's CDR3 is CASSLTLNTEAFF. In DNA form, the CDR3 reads TGTGCCAGTAGTCTCACATTGAACACTGAAGCTTTCTTT. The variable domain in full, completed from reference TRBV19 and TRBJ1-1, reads DGGITQSPKYLFRKEGQNVTLSCEQNLNHDAMYWYRQDPGQGLRLIYYSQIVNDFQKGDIAEGYSVSREKKESFPLTVTSAQKNPTAFYLCASSLTLNTEAFFGQGTRLTVV.

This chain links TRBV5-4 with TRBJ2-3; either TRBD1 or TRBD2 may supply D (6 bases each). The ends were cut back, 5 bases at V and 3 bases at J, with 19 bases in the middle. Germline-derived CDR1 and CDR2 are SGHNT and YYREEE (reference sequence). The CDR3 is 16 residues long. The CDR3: CASRASGGQRTDTQYF. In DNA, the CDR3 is TGTGCCAGCAGGGCATCTGGGGGGCAGCGGACAGATACGCAGTATTTT.

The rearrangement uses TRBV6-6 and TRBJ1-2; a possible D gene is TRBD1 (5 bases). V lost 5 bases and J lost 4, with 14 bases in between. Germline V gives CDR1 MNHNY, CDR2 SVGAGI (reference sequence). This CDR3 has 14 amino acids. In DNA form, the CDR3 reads TGTGCCAGCAGTAGAGAGGGGCAGCTCTATGGCTACACCTTC. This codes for CASSREGQLYGYTF.

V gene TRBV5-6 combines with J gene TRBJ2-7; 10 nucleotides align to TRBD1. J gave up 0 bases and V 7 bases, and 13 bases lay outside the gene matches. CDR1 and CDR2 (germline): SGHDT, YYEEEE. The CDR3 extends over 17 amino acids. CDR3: CASLTLGQGTPSYEQYF. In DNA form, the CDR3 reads TGTGCCAGCCTTACGCTGGGACAGGGGACTCCCTCCTACGAGCAGTACTTC.

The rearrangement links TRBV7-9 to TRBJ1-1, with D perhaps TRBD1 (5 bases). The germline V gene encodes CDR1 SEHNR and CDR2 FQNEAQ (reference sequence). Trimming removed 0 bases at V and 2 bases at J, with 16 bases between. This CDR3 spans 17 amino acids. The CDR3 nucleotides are TGTGCCAGCAGCTTAGCCCTTTGGCAGGGAAGAAACACTGAAGCTTTCTTT. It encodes CASSLALWQGRNTEAFF.

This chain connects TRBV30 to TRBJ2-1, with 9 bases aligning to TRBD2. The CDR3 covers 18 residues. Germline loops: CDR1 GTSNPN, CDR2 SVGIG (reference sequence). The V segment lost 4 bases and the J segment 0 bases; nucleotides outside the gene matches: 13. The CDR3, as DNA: TGTGCCTGGAATAGGGGTAGCGGGAGATCGAGCTCCTACAATGAGCAGTTCTTC. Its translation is CAWNRGSGRSSSYNEQFF.

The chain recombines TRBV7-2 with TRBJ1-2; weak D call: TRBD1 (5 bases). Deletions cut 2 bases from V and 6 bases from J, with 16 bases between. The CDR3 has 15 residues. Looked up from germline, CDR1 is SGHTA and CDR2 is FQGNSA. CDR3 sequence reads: CASSLRLSGSNGYTF. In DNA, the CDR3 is TGTGCCAGCAGCTTAAGATTATCAGGGTCAAATGGCTACACCTTC.

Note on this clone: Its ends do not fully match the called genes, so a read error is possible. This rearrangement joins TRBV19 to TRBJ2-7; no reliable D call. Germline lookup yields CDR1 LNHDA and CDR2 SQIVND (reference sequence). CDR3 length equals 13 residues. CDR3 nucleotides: TGTGCCAGTACCGGTGGGCAGTCCTGCGAGCAGTACTTC. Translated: CASTGGQSCEQYF.

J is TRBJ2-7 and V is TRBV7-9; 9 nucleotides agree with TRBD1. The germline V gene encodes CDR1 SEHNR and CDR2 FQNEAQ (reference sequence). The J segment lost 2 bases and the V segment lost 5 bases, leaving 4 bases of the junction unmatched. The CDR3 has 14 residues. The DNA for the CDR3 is TGTGCCAGCAGCGCCGGGACAGGGACCTACGAGCAGTACTTC. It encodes CASSAGTGTYEQYF.

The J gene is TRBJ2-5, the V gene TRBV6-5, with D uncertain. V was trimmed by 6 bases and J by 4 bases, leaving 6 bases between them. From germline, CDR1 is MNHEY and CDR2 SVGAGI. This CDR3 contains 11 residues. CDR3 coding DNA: TGTGCCAGCAGCCCGGGAGAGACCCAGTACTTC. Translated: CASSPGETQYF.

The CDR3 loop reads CASSLSWGNTGELFF. In DNA, the CDR3 is TGTGCCAGCAGTTTATCATGGGGGAACACCGGGGAGCTGTTTTTT. The chain uses TRBV28 and TRBJ2-2; D ambiguous. The germline V and J ends were trimmed by 1 base and 1 base, with 7 bases remaining between them. Germline loops: CDR1 MDHEN, CDR2 SYDVKM. The CDR3 has 15 amino acids.

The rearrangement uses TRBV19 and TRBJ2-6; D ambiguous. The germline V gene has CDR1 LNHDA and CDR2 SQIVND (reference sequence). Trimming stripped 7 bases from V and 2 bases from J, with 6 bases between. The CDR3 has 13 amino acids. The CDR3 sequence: CASTTAGANVLTF. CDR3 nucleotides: TGTGCCAGTACCACAGCTGGGGCCAACGTCCTGACTTTC.

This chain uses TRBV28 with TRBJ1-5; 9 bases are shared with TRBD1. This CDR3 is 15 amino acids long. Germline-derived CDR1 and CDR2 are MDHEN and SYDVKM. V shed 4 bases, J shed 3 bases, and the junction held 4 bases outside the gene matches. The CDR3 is CASSWDRAFNQPQHF. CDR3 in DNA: TGTGCCAGCAGTTGGGACAGGGCCTTCAATCAGCCCCAGCATTTT.

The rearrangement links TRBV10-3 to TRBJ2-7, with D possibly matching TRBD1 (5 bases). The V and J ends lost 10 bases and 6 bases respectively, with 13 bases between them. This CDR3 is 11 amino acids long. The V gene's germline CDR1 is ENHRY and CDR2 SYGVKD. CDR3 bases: TGTGCCACCCGTATAGGGGTCGAGCAGTACTTC. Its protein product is CATRIGVEQYF.

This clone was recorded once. The CDR3 coding sequence is TGCGCCAGCAGCCAACGGGACAGGCCAACCGGGGAGCTGTTTTTT. As protein: CASSQRDRPTGELFF. The chain recombines TRBV4-1 with TRBJ2-2, with TRBD1 matching over 8 bases. CDR1 and CDR2 from the germline V gene are MGHRA and YSYEKL. The CDR3 spans 15 residues. Trimming took 2 bases from V and 5 from J; bases not matched to a gene: 4.